This T cell receptor (beta chain) was obtained from a study of shared clonotypes between healthy human individuals. For this clone: The antigen is undetermined.

Findings and limits, study-wide: Clonotype sharing among donors likely depends on sequencing depth. Among non-shared clonotypes, generation probabilities were lower than among those shared by all four donors.

Each cell subset's genomic DNA was divided evenly among several immunoSEQ plates. As handled by the study authors: Sequence data from immunoSEQ were junction-only and lacked quality scores; consequently, filtering differed. Profiled with immunoSEQ multiplex PCR; TCRdb holds only in-frame clones, not every one. D and trimming come from the DNA, and the V and J calls and clone size come from that table. Of 2.5 million or so clones listed, around nine tenths were seen once; the top ten hold around 0.14%. The CDR3 totals 13 residues. The chain is built from TRBV12-2 and TRBJ2-7. TRBV12-2 is marked as a pseudogene. The sequenced material came from naive CD4+ T cells sorted from blood. Subset reported: CD45RA+ positively selected. The TCR originated in a man between 18 and 35 years old in good health. The CDR3 region is CASRPPRGHEQYF. CDR3 in DNA: TGTGCAAGTCGCCCACCCCGGGGGCACGAGCAGTACTTC.